This T cell receptor beta chain was observed in a study of T cells in localized non-small cell lung cancer. The study's findings and limits: Across samples, adjacent lung featured a median roughly 62 of the top 100 tumor clones. Longer overall survival was associated with a higher density of T cells in the blood. Uninvolved adjacent lung showed the highest T cell clonality, exceeding tumor. Multi-region tumor sequencing was not done, so intratumor heterogeneity could not be excluded.

With regard to this clone: Its antigen is still unknown.

The repertoire was sequenced with immunoSEQ multiplex PCR; TCRdb's copy has only in-frame clones and lacks some. The sample yields 75,000 to 95,000 clones, less than 85% seen once. Unmatched junction bases numbered 7, after V lost 1 base and J lost 8 bases. Per germline, CDR1 LGHNA and CDR2 YSLEER. CDR3 length equals 14 residues. This receptor was taken from a man between 40 and 75 years old with stage II squamous cell lung carcinoma. The gene calls are TRBV4-3 and TRBJ1-2, with 7 bases aligning to TRBD1. Sample: PBMCs, taken before any cancer treatment. As DNA, the CDR3 is TGCGCCAGCAGCCAAGCCGGGACAGCCAGGGGCTACACCTTC. Translating it yields CASSQAGTARGYTF.